The 6 T cell receptor beta chains listed next were all sequenced from one sample in a study of regulatory T cells in long-lasting Graves disease (dated by TCRdb to the early 2020s). This sample's time point label indicates: newly diagnosed GD, antithyroid drugs for less than 3 months. For both TCR sequencing and RNA sequencing, RNA was extracted from PBMCs in TRIzol. The library was built by means of multiplex PCR. The sequencer was an Illumina HiSeq 4000. CDR3 regions were amplified by Arm-PCR with iRepertoire HTBI primers to construct TCR beta libraries. Using fastp trimming at Q25 and MiXCR clonotype assembly, TCRdb reanalyzed the public sequencing data and kept in-frame beta chains. Every distinct CDR3 protein forms one entry, paired with its most common genes and DNA. The sample data list 440,000 or so distinct CDR3 sequences, and about 15% of these were observed just once. The ten largest clones add up to about a sixth of the sample.

These same records also appear under a second study, on T cells in Graves' hyperthyroidism and ophthalmopathy.

Sequenced material: peripheral blood mononuclear cells (PBMCs), taken at new diagnosis, from a patient treated with antithyroid drugs. The origin of the receptors is a woman younger than 45 with Graves disease. Donor details come from another sample of the same person, matched by shared clones.

This clonotype was found a few times. The chain employs TRBV6-5 and TRBJ2-5, with 9 bases matching TRBD2. Losses at the gene ends were 1 base for V and 5 bases for J; bases not matched to a gene: 2. Germline V gives CDR1 MNHEY, CDR2 SVGAGI. This CDR3 region has 14 residues. The CDR3 sequence is CASSYFSGSETQYF. The CDR3 nucleotides read TGTGCCAGCAGTTACTTTAGCGGGAGTGAGACCCAGTACTTC.

CDR3 region: CASSRGTGMGGYTF. The CDR3 bases are TGTGCCAGCAGCCGGGGCACAGGGATGGGTGGCTACACCTTC. V is TRBV14 and J is TRBJ1-2; D perhaps matches TRBD1 (6 bases). V lost 4 bases to trimming and J lost 7 bases, with 16 bases between them. CDR3 length: 14 residues. Germline V gives CDR1 SGHDN, CDR2 FVKESK.

The table lists this clonotype with a few counts. The V call is TRBV24-1, the J call TRBJ2-2, with no clear D. Per germline, CDR1 KGHDR and CDR2 SFDVKD. The V end was cut by 5 bases, the J end by 3 bases, with 3 bases between. The CDR3 loop spans 12 amino acids. The CDR3 region has the DNA TGTGCCACCAGTGCTTACACCGGGGAGCTGTTTTTT. Encoded protein: CATSAYTGELFF.

This clonotype occurred many times. The V gene is TRBV6-1, the J gene TRBJ2-7, with D possibly called TRBD1 or TRBD2 (5 bases each). The CDR3 sequence is 15 residues long. Germline V gene sequence: CDR1 MNHNS, CDR2 SASEGT. V lost 8 bases to trimming and J lost 0 bases, with 17 bases between them. This CDR3 reads CASSKPAGSSYEQYF. The CDR3 bases are TGTGCCAGCTCCAAGCCGGCAGGGAGCTCCTACGAGCAGTACTTC.

Ten or more counts support this clonotype. The V call is TRBV6-1, the J call TRBJ2-3, with a possible D match to TRBD2 (5 bases). CDR1 is MNHNS, CDR2 SASEGT, per germline. V gave up 6 bases and J gave up 0 bases, with 10 bases separating them. There are 14 residues in the CDR3. This chain's CDR3 is CASSPAVSTDTQYF. CDR3 bases: TGTGCCAGCAGCCCAGCGGTTAGCACAGATACGCAGTATTTT.

In this sample, this clonotype turned up many times. V and J are TRBV20-1 and TRBJ2-5; 11 nucleotides match TRBD2. V shed 6 bases and J 4 bases; nucleotides not matched to a gene: 4. The CDR3 totals 13 residues. Germline V lookup: CDR1 DFQATT, CDR2 SNEGSKA (reference sequence). Written as DNA, the CDR3 is TGCAGTGCCTTAGCGGGAGGGCCAGAGACCCAGTACTTC. It translates to CSALAGGPETQYF.